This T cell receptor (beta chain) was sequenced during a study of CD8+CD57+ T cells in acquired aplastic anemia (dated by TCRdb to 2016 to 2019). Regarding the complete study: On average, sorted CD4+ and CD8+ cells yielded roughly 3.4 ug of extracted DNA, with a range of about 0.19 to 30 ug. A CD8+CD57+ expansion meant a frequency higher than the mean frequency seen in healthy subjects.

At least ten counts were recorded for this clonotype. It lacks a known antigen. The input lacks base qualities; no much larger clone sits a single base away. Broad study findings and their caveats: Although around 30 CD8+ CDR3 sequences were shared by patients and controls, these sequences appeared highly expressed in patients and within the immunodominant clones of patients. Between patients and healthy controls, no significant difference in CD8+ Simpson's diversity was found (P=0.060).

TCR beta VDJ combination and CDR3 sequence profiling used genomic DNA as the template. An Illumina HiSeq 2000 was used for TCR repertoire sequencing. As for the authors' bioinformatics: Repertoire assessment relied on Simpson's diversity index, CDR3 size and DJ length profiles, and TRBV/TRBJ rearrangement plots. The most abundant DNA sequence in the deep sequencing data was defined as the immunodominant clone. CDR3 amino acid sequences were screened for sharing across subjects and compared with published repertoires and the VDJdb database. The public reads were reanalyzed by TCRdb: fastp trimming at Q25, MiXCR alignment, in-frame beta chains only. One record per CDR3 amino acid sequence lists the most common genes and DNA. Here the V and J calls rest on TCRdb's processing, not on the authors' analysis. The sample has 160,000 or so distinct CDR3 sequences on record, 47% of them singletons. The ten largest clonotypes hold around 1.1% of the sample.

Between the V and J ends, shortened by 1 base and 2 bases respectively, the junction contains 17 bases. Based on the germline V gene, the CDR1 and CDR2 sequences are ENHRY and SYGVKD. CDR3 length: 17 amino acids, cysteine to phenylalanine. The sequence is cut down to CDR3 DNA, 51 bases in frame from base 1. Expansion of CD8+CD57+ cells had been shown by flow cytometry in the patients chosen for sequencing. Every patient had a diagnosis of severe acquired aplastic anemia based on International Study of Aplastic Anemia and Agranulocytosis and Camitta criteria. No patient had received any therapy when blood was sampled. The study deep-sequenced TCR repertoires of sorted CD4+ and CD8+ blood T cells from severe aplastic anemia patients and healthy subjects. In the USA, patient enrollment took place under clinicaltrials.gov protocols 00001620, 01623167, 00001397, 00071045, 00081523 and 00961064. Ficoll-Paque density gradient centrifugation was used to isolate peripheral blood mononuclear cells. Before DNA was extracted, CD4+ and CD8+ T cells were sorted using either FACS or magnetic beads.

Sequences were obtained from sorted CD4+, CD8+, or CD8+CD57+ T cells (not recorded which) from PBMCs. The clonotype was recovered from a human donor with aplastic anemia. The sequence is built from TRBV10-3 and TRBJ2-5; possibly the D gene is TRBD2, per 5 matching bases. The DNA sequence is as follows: TGTGCCATCAGTGAGTTCCGGGGTCTCACCCCTCAAGAGACCCAGTACTTC. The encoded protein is CAISEFRGLTPQETQYF.